Listed below are T cell receptor beta chains from one sample, sequenced in a study of beta chain features in type 1 diabetes. Profiled with immunoSEQ multiplex PCR; TCRdb holds only in-frame clones, not every one. Altogether about 230,000 clones are present, around 9.6% being singletons, with the ten largest covering approximately 0.03%. Material: naive CD4+ T cells from blood. The receptors shown here come from a young woman in good health. Each CDR3 is given with its conserved first and last residue. D genes are given only for firm matches. Expanded clones get a size class; other rows say once, few or many, or leave the size out.

j_gene | v_gene | abundance | d_gene | CDR3nt | CDR3aa
TRBJ2-2 | TRBV30 | few | . | TGTGCCTGGAACATGAACACCGGGGAGCTGTTTTTT | CAWNMNTGELFF
TRBJ2-7 | TRBV5-4 | . | TRBD2 | TGTGCCAGCAGCCAGCTCGGGGCGGGAGTTTACGAGCAGTACTTC | CASSQLGAGVYEQYF
TRBJ2-5 | TRBV5-4 | . | . | TGTGCCAGCAGCTTACCGCCCTATGGTAGAGAGACCCAGTACTTC | CASSLPPYGRETQYF
TRBJ2-7 | TRBV2 | . | TRBD2 | TGTGCCAGCGGGACTAGCGGAACTAAGAAGCAGTACTTC | CASGTSGTKKQYF
TRBJ1-4 | TRBV29-1 | . | . | TGCAGCGTTGCCCCAGGGGCTGGTAATGAAAAACTGTTTTTT | CSVAPGAGNEKLFF
TRBJ1-2 | TRBV9 | . | . | TGTGCCAGCAGCACGGACTTTAACTATGGCTACACCTTC | CASSTDFNYGYTF
TRBJ1-1 | TRBV19 | . | TRBD1 | TGTGCCAGTAGTATAGATCTGACAGGGGCAAGTGAAGCTTTCTTT | CASSIDLTGASEAFF
TRBJ1-2 | TRBV2 | few | TRBD1 | TGTGCCAGCAACCAAGACAGGGAATACTATGGCTACACCTTC | CASNQDREYYGYTF
TRBJ1-1 | TRBV27 | few | . | TGTGCCAGCAGTTTGTATTCGGGTTCGAACACTGAAGCTTTCTTT | CASSLYSGSNTEAFF
TRBJ2-7 | TRBV6-5 | . | . | TGTGCCAGCAGTGGCTGGGCCAGCTACGAGCAGTACTTC | CASSGWASYEQYF
TRBJ1-2 | TRBV12-5 | . | . | TGTGCTAGTGGTTTGGTAAGGGAGTTGGGACACGGCTACACCTTC | CASGLVRELGHGYTF
TRBJ2-1 | TRBV5-1 | few | TRBD2 | TGCGCCAGCAGCCCGGGACTAGCACTCCCTAATGAGCAGTTCTTC | CASSPGLALPNEQFF
TRBJ2-2 | TRBV18 | . | TRBD1 | TGTGCCAGCTCGCTCTTGGGACAGGGATTCACCGGGGAGCTGTTTTTT | CASSLLGQGFTGELFF
TRBJ2-7 | TRBV29-1 | . | . | TGCAGCGTTGGGCAGAACTCCTACGAGCAGTACTTC | CSVGQNSYEQYF
TRBJ1-1 | TRBV7-2 | . | TRBD1 | TGTGCCAGCAGCTTTCGGACAGGTAACACTGAAGCTTTCTTT | CASSFRTGNTEAFF
TRBJ1-1 | TRBV2 | . | . | TGTGCCAGCAGCTCAGACATGAACACTGAAGCTTTCTTT | CASSSDMNTEAFF
TRBJ2-5 | TRBV29-1 | . | TRBD2 | TGCAGCGTATCTTCATTAGCGGGAGTTGGGGAGACCCAGTACTTC | CSVSSLAGVGETQYF
TRBJ1-5 | TRBV7-9 | . | TRBD1 | TGTGCCAGCAGCTTAGCCCGGGACAGCTATAGCAATCAGCCCCAGCATTTT | CASSLARDSYSNQPQHF
TRBJ2-7 | TRBV9 | . | TRBD1 | TGTGCCAGCAGCGTAGTCACAGGGGGCGAGCAGTACTTC | CASSVVTGGEQYF
TRBJ1-5 | TRBV28 | . | . | TGTGCCAGCAGGGAGACAGGAGGTGGACAGCCCCAGCATTTT | CASRETGGGQPQHF
TRBJ2-3 | TRBV7-6 | few | TRBD2 | TGTGCCAACCAAGGGACTAGAAAACGAGTGACAGATACGCAGTATTTT | CANQGTRKRVTDTQYF
TRBJ2-7 | TRBV5-1 | . | TRBD2 | TGCGCCAGCAGTATAGCGGGAGTGGACCCCTACGAGCAGTACTTC | CASSIAGVDPYEQYF
TRBJ1-1 | TRBV19 | few | . | TGTGCCACCAAAAGCGGGACTGAAGCTTTCTTT | CATKSGTEAFF
TRBJ2-1 | TRBV19 | few | . | TGTGCCAGTAGTATAGCCCTAGACAGAAGGGGTATACATGAGCAGTTCTTC | CASSIALDRRGIHEQFF
TRBJ2-2 | TRBV11-2 | few | TRBD2 | TGTGCCAGCAGCTTAGTTGCGGGAGGGCCGGACACCGGGGAGCTGTTTTTT | CASSLVAGGPDTGELFF
TRBJ1-1 | TRBV30 | . | . | TGTGCCTGGAGGTCGTACTCCATGAACACTGAAGCTTTCTTT | CAWRSYSMNTEAFF
TRBJ2-7 | TRBV18 | few | . | TGTGCCAGCTCACCACCAACGTCGGGGGACTACGAGCAGTACTTC | CASSPPTSGDYEQYF
TRBJ1-1 | TRBV7-9 | . | TRBD1 | TGTGCCAGCAGCTATACAGGGGGCACTGAAGCTTTCTTT | CASSYTGGTEAFF
TRBJ1-1 | TRBV29-1 | . | . | TGCAGCGTCGGATCGTTTTTGGGAGTAAACACTGAAGCTTTCTTT | CSVGSFLGVNTEAFF
TRBJ2-1 | TRBV2 | . | TRBD2 | TGTGCCGGAACTAGCGGGGGGAGGAATGAGCAGTTCTTC | CAGTSGGRNEQFF